A selection of T cell receptor beta chains follows, all from one sample in a study of shared clonotypes between healthy human individuals. Measured with immunoSEQ multiplex PCR; TCRdb has only the in-frame clones, and not every one. The data show about a million clones, with 70% to 85% seen just once and 0.85% to 1% held by the top ten. Source material: memory CD4+ T cells from PBMCs. These receptors all come from a young man in good health. Some clones in this sample may be carry-over from other donors' samples. The CDR3 runs from the conserved cysteine through the conserved F or W. A D gene is named only where the DNA matches it firmly. The listing skips clone size in some rows; elsewhere it reads once, few, many or a size class.

>TRBD2|TRBJ2-1|-|TRBV11-2
CASSSIGGGSSYNEQFF
TGTGCCAGCAGTTCCATCGGCGGGGGATCCTCCTACAATGAGCAGTTCTTC
>TRBD2|TRBJ2-7|-|TRBV13
CASSRRLAGEEQYF
TGTGCCAGCAGCCGCCGACTAGCGGGAGAAGAGCAGTACTTC
>TRBD1|TRBJ1-5|few|TRBV6-6
CASSYLQGAGDQPQHF
TGTGCCAGCAGTTACCTACAGGGGGCGGGCGATCAGCCCCAGCATTTT
>-|TRBJ2-1|-|TRBV30
CAWSPGRGQFF
TGTGCCTGGAGCCCCGGACGGGGGCAGTTCTTC
>-|TRBJ2-3|once|TRBV2
CASSVAGAFADTQYF
TGTGCCAGCAGTGTGGCAGGGGCATTCGCAGATACGCAGTATTTT
>TRBD2|TRBJ2-2|-|TRBV5-6
CASSLVYLAVLTGELFF
TGTGCCAGCAGCTTAGTCTACCTAGCGGTCCTGACCGGGGAGCTGTTTTTT
>-|TRBJ1-5|once|TRBV27
CASSAGEGVKPQHF
TGTGCCAGCAGTGCGGGGGAGGGGGTGAAGCCCCAGCATTTT
>-|TRBJ2-1|-|TRBV5-6
CASSFGQTGGYNEQFF
TGTGCCAGCAGCTTTGGGCAAACGGGTGGCTACAATGAGCAGTTCTTC
>TRBD1|TRBJ1-2|-|TRBV6-1
CASSGGTGREGYTF
TGTGCCAGCAGCGGGGGGACAGGGAGGGAAGGCTACACCTTC
>-|TRBJ2-7|-|TRBV18
CASSPPEKVYEQYF
TGTGCCAGCTCACCACCGGAGAAGGTCTACGAGCAGTACTTC
>-|TRBJ2-7|-|TRBV18
CASSPYKGKGREQYF
TGTGCCAGCTCACCATATAAGGGAAAGGGTCGCGAGCAGTACTTC
>-|TRBJ2-1|-|TRBV28
CASSLLVVGRKVLGNEQFF
TGTGCCAGCAGTTTACTGGTAGTGGGCAGGAAAGTTTTGGGCAATGAGCAGTTCTTC
>-|TRBJ1-1|few|TRBV5-1
CASSPQGNTEAFF
TGCGCCAGCAGCCCTCAGGGGAACACTGAAGCTTTCTTT
>-|TRBJ1-1|-|TRBV13
CASSTQAGTGNTEAFF
TGTGCCAGCAGCACCCAGGCGGGGACCGGGAACACTGAAGCTTTCTTT
>-|TRBJ1-1|-|TRBV2
CASSGGVSYSEAFF
TGTGCCAGCAGTGGGGGGGTCAGCTACTCTGAAGCTTTCTTT
>-|TRBJ2-1|-|TRBV5-4
CASSLDLGLNEQFF
TGTGCCAGCAGCTTGGACCTAGGGCTAAATGAGCAGTTCTTC
>-|TRBJ1-1|-|TRBV7-3
CASSLTPGAGTEAFF
TGTGCCAGCAGCTTAACGCCGGGGGCGGGAACTGAAGCTTTCTTT
>-|TRBJ1-4|-|TRBV4-1
CASSPVPRATNEKLFF
TGCGCCAGCAGTCCTGTCCCACGGGCAACTAATGAAAAACTGTTTTTT
>TRBD1|TRBJ1-1|-|TRBV29-1
CSVLPGGTEAFF
TGCAGCGTGCTCCCAGGGGGCACTGAAGCTTTCTTT
>TRBD1|TRBJ2-7|-|TRBV5-1
CASSLAGTGNNEQYF
TGCGCCAGCAGCTTGGCCGGGACAGGGAATAACGAGCAGTACTTC
>TRBD1|TRBJ2-2|-|TRBV7-8
CASSPQGTVAGELFF
TGTGCCAGCAGCCCACAGGGGACCGTCGCCGGGGAGCTGTTTTTT
>TRBD2|TRBJ2-1|-|TRBV9
CASSVELAGHNEQFF
TGTGCCAGCAGCGTAGAACTAGCGGGTCACAATGAGCAGTTCTTC
>TRBD2|TRBJ2-7|-|TRBV7-2
CASSLAGGSYEQYF
TGTGCCAGCAGCCTAGCGGGAGGTTCCTACGAGCAGTACTTC
>-|TRBJ1-5|-|TRBV6-5
CASRSPGGGQPQHF
TGTGCCAGCAGATCCCCCGGGGGAGGGCAGCCCCAGCATTTT
>-|TRBJ2-7|-|TRBV27
CASRSGLGAYEQYF
TGTGCCAGCAGATCGGGACTTGGGGCCTACGAGCAGTACTTC
>-|TRBJ2-2|-|TRBV7-3
CASSLIYGGELFF
TGTGCCAGCAGCTTAATCTACGGTGGGGAGCTGTTTTTT
>-|TRBJ2-1|-|TRBV19
CASSMGQNNEQFF
TGTGCCAGTAGTATGGGCCAGAACAATGAGCAGTTCTTC
>TRBD2|TRBJ2-1|-|TRBV11-2
CASSLLSGSNTEQFF
TGTGCCAGCAGCCTCCTAAGCGGGAGTAATACTGAGCAGTTCTTC
>-|TRBJ1-2|few|TRBV6-4
CASSGAEGGTDGYTF
TGTGCCAGCAGTGGGGCCGAGGGGGGGACGGATGGCTACACCTTC
>-|TRBJ2-7|once|TRBV5-4
CASSPGDSGSPREQYF
TGTGCCAGCAGCCCAGGGGACAGCGGGTCCCCCCGGGAGCAGTACTTC
>-|TRBJ2-1|-|TRBV4-1
CASSQDPSRDEQFF
TGCGCCAGCAGCCAAGACCCTAGCAGGGATGAGCAGTTCTTC
>-|TRBJ2-7|-|TRBV15
CATSRGGSSYEQYF
TGTGCCACCAGCAGAGGAGGCAGCTCCTACGAGCAGTACTTC
>TRBD1|TRBJ2-7|once|TRBV29-1
CSVELGDRGGEQYF
TGCAGCGTTGAACTGGGGGACAGGGGCGGCGAGCAGTACTTC
>-|TRBJ1-3|-|TRBV27
CASSLKSSGNTIYF
TGTGCCAGCAGTTTAAAGAGCTCTGGAAACACCATATATTTT
>TRBD1|TRBJ1-5|-|TRBV7-8
CASSLQGERGQPQHF
TGTGCCAGCAGCTTGCAGGGGGAGAGGGGTCAGCCCCAGCATTTT
>TRBD1|TRBJ2-3|-|TRBV5-4
CASSSRDRGPTDTQYF
TGTGCCAGCAGTTCCCGGGACAGGGGACCCACAGATACGCAGTATTTT
>TRBD2|TRBJ2-1|-|TRBV5-1
CASSLVAGGYNEQFF
TGCGCCAGCAGCTTGGTAGCGGGAGGCTACAATGAGCAGTTCTTC
>TRBD2|TRBJ2-1|-|TRBV7-2
CASSLRASGRARYNEQFF
TGTGCCAGCAGCTTACGGGCTAGCGGGAGGGCCAGGTACAATGAGCAGTTCTTC
>TRBD1|TRBJ1-5|-|TRBV11-2
CASSPGQGAGSQPQHF
TGTGCCAGCAGCCCGGGACAGGGGGCGGGGAGTCAGCCCCAGCATTTT
>-|TRBJ2-7|-|TRBV6-4
CASTGLSRGYEQYF
TGTGCCAGCACCGGACTTTCGCGGGGCTACGAGCAGTACTTC
>-|TRBJ1-1|-|TRBV19
CASSQRTEIPSDTEAFF
TGTGCCAGTAGCCAGCGGACGGAGATTCCGTCGGACACTGAAGCTTTCTTT
>-|TRBJ2-1|-|TRBV18
CASSRYAYNEQFF
TGTGCCAGCTCAAGGTATGCTTACAATGAGCAGTTCTTC
>TRBD2|TRBJ2-7|-|TRBV6-5
CASSYSGGGSSYEQYF
TGTGCCAGCAGTTACTCCGGGGGGGGAAGCTCCTACGAGCAGTACTTC
>-|TRBJ2-3|-|TRBV7-9
CASRKAGGSPDTQYF
TGTGCCAGCAGGAAAGCTGGGGGGAGCCCGGATACGCAGTATTTT
>-|TRBJ1-1|few|TRBV28
CASNTGGSEAFF
TGTGCCAGCAACACGGGGGGCAGTGAAGCTTTCTTT
>-|TRBJ2-1|-|TRBV4-1
CASSQAVSSYNEQFF
TGCGCCAGCAGCCAAGCCGTTAGCTCCTACAATGAGCAGTTCTTC
>TRBD1|TRBJ2-7|-|TRBV6-1
CASSEHRDRTYEQYF
TGTGCCAGCAGTGAACACCGGGACAGGACCTACGAGCAGTACTTC
>TRBD2|TRBJ2-7|-|TRBV10-3
CASTGGSYEQYF
TGTGCCAGCACGGGGGGTTCCTACGAGCAGTACTTC
>-|TRBJ1-5|-|TRBV2
CASSESGGKQPQHF
TGTGCCAGCAGTGAATCGGGGGGGAAACAGCCCCAGCATTTT
>TRBD2|TRBJ2-7|-|TRBV5-1
CASSFGGEENYEQYF
TGCGCCAGCAGCTTTGGGGGGGAGGAGAACTACGAGCAGTACTTC
>-|TRBJ1-1|-|TRBV19
CASSIGQGTEAFF
TGTGCCAGTAGTATTGGGCAGGGGACTGAAGCTTTCTTT
>TRBD2|TRBJ2-1|-|TRBV27
CATSGRLAGTWEQFF
TGTGCCACCTCAGGTCGGCTAGCGGGGACCTGGGAGCAGTTCTTC
>TRBD1|TRBJ2-7|-|TRBV6-1
CASAPDRDEQYF
TGTGCCAGCGCCCCGGACAGGGACGAGCAGTACTTC
>-|TRBJ1-6|-|TRBV4-1
CASSQGFGPLHF
TGCGCCAGCAGCCAAGGCTTCGGACCCCTCCACTTT
>-|TRBJ1-1|-|TRBV7-9
CASSLVAENTEAFF
TGTGCCAGCAGCTTAGTCGCAGAGAACACTGAAGCTTTCTTT
>-|TRBJ2-5|-|TRBV7-2
CASSALETQYF
TGTGCCAGCAGCGCTCTAGAGACCCAGTACTTC
>-|TRBJ1-2|few|TRBV4-1
CASSPGQSYGYTF
TGCGCCAGCAGCCCCGGACAGTCCTATGGCTACACCTTC
>TRBD2|TRBJ2-3|-|TRBV2
CASSEGLAGEF
TGTGCCAGCAGTGAGGGTCTAGCGGGAGAATTT
>-|TRBJ2-3|-|TRBV7-9
CASSSPLQGTDTQYF
TGTGCCAGCAGCTCCCCCCTTCAGGGAACAGATACGCAGTATTTT